The present TCR beta chain was sequenced within a study of cytomegalovirus exposure and HLA in healthy donors. The study ran its PCR with 60 Vbeta and 13 Jbeta primers. Repertoires were generated with immunoSEQ multiplex PCR, while TCRdb's copy carries only in-frame clones and drops some. The profile shows under 200,000 clones, around four fifths of them singletons. CDR1 is MNHEY, CDR2 SMNVEV, per germline (reference sequence). Trimming cost V 3 bases and J 0 bases, with 6 bases left between them. The CDR3 contains 14 residues. The specimen sequenced was PBMCs. The V call is TRBV27, the J call TRBJ1-3; D is ambiguous. This sequence was found in a woman aged 45 to 65 in good health and CMV-seropositive. The CDR3 region has the DNA TGTGCCAGCAGTTTGCGGGGCTCTGGAAACACCATATATTTT. Protein product: CASSLRGSGNTIYF.